The 27 T cell receptor beta chains below were found in one sample sequenced in a study of blood T cell repertoires in COVID-19. Method: immunoSEQ multiplex PCR; TCRdb's copy keeps in-frame clones and lacks some. The table lists 150,000 or so clones, approximately 92% of them singletons. What was sequenced was peripheral blood. Receptors were obtained from a young man with COVID-19, enrolled during active disease.

This chain joins TRBV7-2 and TRBJ2-7; the match to TRBD2 covers 11 bases. In germline, CDR1 is SGHTA, CDR2 FQGNSA. This CDR3 contains 16 residues. V lost 0 bases, J lost 5 bases, and 6 bases stayed unmatched. CDR3 nucleotides: TGTGCCAGCAGCTTAGCGAAAGGGACTAGCGGTAACGAGCAGTACTTC. Residues: CASSLAKGTSGNEQYF.

The CDR3 region is CASSPIGQALGTGELFF. The CDR3 nucleotides read TGTGCCAGCAGTCCTATAGGACAGGCTTTGGGCACCGGGGAGCTGTTTTTT. This chain links TRBV6-6 with TRBJ2-2; 7 bases are shared with TRBD1. Germline assignment: CDR1 MNHNY and CDR2 SVGAGI (reference sequence). With V trimmed by 5 bases and J by 4 bases, 13 bases remained unmatched. The CDR3 totals 17 residues.

The V call is TRBV24-1, the J call TRBJ2-7; D is perhaps TRBD1 (6 bases). V dropped 5 bases and J dropped 5 bases, with 18 bases sitting between them. The germline CDR1 and CDR2 sequences are KGHDR and SFDVKD. The CDR3 contains 15 residues. The CDR3 nucleotides read TGTGCCACCAGTGTGTGTGGGGGCAGGGCCCACGAGCAGTACTTC. It yields the protein CATSVCGGRAHEQYF.

This chain connects TRBV6-5 to TRBJ2-7; TRBD1 matches at 12 bases. CDR3 length equals 14 residues. V shed 6 bases, J shed 6 bases, and the junction held 6 bases outside the gene matches. CDR1 is MNHEY and CDR2 is SVGAGI in the germline V gene. DNA of the CDR3: TGTGCCAGCAGCCTGGGACAGGGGGCGGGCGAGCAGTACTTC. Translated, it gives CASSLGQGAGEQYF.

The chain carries TRBV6-1 and TRBJ1-1, with a possible D match to TRBD1 (6 bases). The V end lost 3 bases, the J end lost 5 bases, and 16 bases lay between the germline ends. This CDR3 comprises 15 residues. Per the germline V gene, CDR1 is MNHNS and CDR2 is SASEGT. CDR3 coding DNA: TGTGCCAGCAGTGAGTTCCGCAGGGGATATACTGAAGCTTTCTTT. Translating it yields CASSEFRRGYTEAFF.

V usage is TRBV10-2 and J usage is TRBJ2-7; 11 bases align to TRBD2. CDR3 length: 14 residues. The junction had 10 bases not matched to a gene; V was cut back by 10 bases and J by 5 bases. Per germline, CDR1 WSHSY and CDR2 SAAADI. CDR3 in amino acids: CATLSTSGINEQYF. The CDR3 nucleotides read TGCGCCACCCTTTCGACTAGCGGGATAAACGAGCAGTACTTC.

This chain uses TRBV7-6 with TRBJ1-6; tentative D call: TRBD1 (6 bases). This CDR3 has 16 amino acids. Trimming took 5 bases from V and 6 from J, leaving 17 bases between them. Looked up from germline, CDR1 is SGHVS and CDR2 is FNYEAQ. The DNA for the CDR3 is TGTGCCAGCAGCCAGGGGCCAGGGGAGGGTAATTCACCCCTCCACTTT. Protein: CASSQGPGEGNSPLHF.

The chain uses TRBV18 and TRBJ2-7; D unclear. The CDR3 contains 12 residues. Germline lookup yields CDR1 KGHSH and CDR2 LQKENI. Trimming shortened V by 3 bases and J by 6 bases, and 9 bases separated the two germline ends. The CDR3: CASSPSVSEQYF. The CDR3, as DNA: TGTGCCAGCTCACCCTCCGTCTCCGAGCAGTACTTC.

This clone is a singleton in its sample. The rearrangement uses TRBV7-9 and TRBJ2-7, with D hard to call. V lost 5 bases to trimming and J lost 2 bases, with 19 bases between them. The germline gives CDR1 SEHNR, CDR2 FQNEAQ (reference sequence). CDR3 length: 16 amino acids. The CDR3 sequence: CASSALLSYQPYEQYF. DNA of the CDR3: TGTGCCAGCAGCGCCCTATTGAGTTACCAACCCTACGAGCAGTACTTC.

The DNA of the CDR3 is TGTGCCAGCAGCTTATGGAGGGGTTTGGGAGAGGAGCCCCAGCATTTT. It yields the protein CASSLWRGLGEEPQHF. The chain employs TRBV7-9 and TRBJ1-5, with D maybe TRBD1 (5 bases). The V gene lost 2 bases and the J gene lost 8 bases, with 19 bases spanning the gap. The CDR3 consists of 16 residues. Per germline, CDR1 SEHNR and CDR2 FQNEAQ (reference sequence).

This chain links TRBV28 with TRBJ2-3; possibly TRBD2 for D (5 bases). Germline V gene sequence: CDR1 MDHEN, CDR2 SYDVKM. V lost 3 bases, J lost 3 bases, and 13 bases lay in between. This CDR3 comprises 15 residues. In DNA form, the CDR3 reads TGTGCCAGCAGTTTCCCCGGGATCATTACAGATACGCAGTATTTT. Its translation: CASSFPGIITDTQYF.

The genes are TRBV10-3 and TRBJ2-1; TRBD2 matches at 11 bases. With V trimmed by 3 bases and J by 7 bases, 8 bases remained unmatched. The germline gives CDR1 ENHRY, CDR2 SYGVKD. CDR3 length: 16 amino acids. This CDR3 is CAISDPTSGKRNEQFF. The DNA for the CDR3 is TGTGCCATCAGTGACCCGACTAGCGGGAAAAGGAATGAGCAGTTCTTC.

The V gene is TRBV9, the J gene TRBJ2-2, with a possible D match to TRBD1 (6 bases). The CDR3 sequence is 13 residues long. Deletions cut 6 bases from V and 2 bases from J, with 8 bases between. The germline CDR1 and CDR2 sequences are SGDLS and YYNGEE. This chain's CDR3 is CASNRANTGELFF. The CDR3 DNA reads TGTGCCAGCAACAGGGCCAACACCGGGGAGCTGTTTTTT.

The chain recombines TRBV30 with TRBJ2-7; D call uncertain. Germline V gives CDR1 GTSNPN, CDR2 SVGIG (reference sequence). Trimming stripped 4 bases from V and 9 bases from J, with 16 bases between. This CDR3 has 12 residues. CDR3 DNA sequence: TGTGCCTGGACTACCATTCCCGGTGGGCAGTACTTC. It translates to CAWTTIPGGQYF.

J is TRBJ1-4 and V is TRBV4-3; 8 nucleotides align to TRBD1. CDR1 is LGHNA and CDR2 is YSLEER in the germline V gene. Trimming at V came to 4 bases and at J to 7 bases, leaving 8 bases not matched to a gene. The CDR3 length is 15 residues. The CDR3 region has the DNA TGCGCCAGCAGCCGCAACCAGGGGGCGCGTGAAAAACTGTTTTTT. Protein sequence: CASSRNQGAREKLFF.

V usage is TRBV6-4 and J usage is TRBJ2-1, with 7 nucleotides matching TRBD2. Unmatched junction bases numbered 3, after V lost 4 bases and J lost 0 bases. This CDR3 spans 15 amino acids. CDR1 and CDR2 (germline): MRHNA, SNTAGT. The CDR3 nucleotides are TGTGCCAGCAGTGCTTCTAGCGGCTCCTACAATGAGCAGTTCTTC. Its protein is CASSASSGSYNEQFF.

The CDR3 spells CASSQPLVVPQGPLEQYF. In DNA, the CDR3 is TGCGCCAGCAGTCAGCCCCTAGTCGTCCCGCAGGGTCCCCTCGAGCAGTACTTC. The J gene is TRBJ2-7, the V gene TRBV23-1, with D tentatively TRBD1 (5 bases). TRBV23-1 is marked as an open reading frame, function uncertain. This CDR3 has 18 residues. V lost 3 bases and J 6 bases, leaving 27 bases between the germline ends.

This sequence joins TRBV14 and TRBJ1-1; tentatively, D is TRBD1 (6 bases). The CDR3 is 15 amino acids. CDR1 is SGHDN, CDR2 FVKESK, per germline. Trimming left V 11 bases short and J 3 bases short, with 22 bases between. CDR3 amino acids: CASFDRPKPDTEAFF. CDR3 DNA sequence: TGTGCCTCGTTCGACAGGCCAAAGCCGGACACTGAAGCTTTCTTT. Complete variable domain (other parts from reference TRBV14 and TRBJ1-1): EAGVTQFPSHSVIEKGQTVTLRCDPISGHDNLYWYRRVMGKEIKFLLHFVKESKQDESGMPNNRFLAERTGGTYSTLKVQPAELEDSGVYFCASFDRPKPDTEAFFGQGTRLTVV.

The V gene is TRBV4-2, the J gene TRBJ1-3, with D possibly being TRBD1 (5 bases). V lost 4 bases and J lost 9, with 25 bases in between. CDR1 LGHNA and CDR2 YNFKEQ come from the germline V gene. The CDR3 totals 17 residues. CDR3 amino acids: CASSPGRAGLFRSTIYF. For the CDR3, the DNA is TGTGCCAGCAGCCCTGGACGGGCAGGGCTTTTCAGGTCCACCATATATTTT.

The chain combines TRBV19 with TRBJ1-2, with TRBD1 matching 7 bases. CDR1 and CDR2 from the germline V gene are LNHDA and SQIVND (reference sequence). The CDR3 covers 14 residues. Trimming removed 2 bases from V and 8 bases from J; junction bases left unmatched: 8. The CDR3 protein is CASSIPGTAQGYTF. CDR3 coding DNA: TGTGCCAGTAGTATACCTGGGACAGCCCAGGGCTACACCTTC. The whole variable domain, filled in from reference TRBV19 and TRBJ1-2, reads DGGITQSPKYLFRKEGQNVTLSCEQNLNHDAMYWYRQDPGQGLRLIYYSQIVNDFQKGDIAEGYSVSREKKESFPLTVTSAQKNPTAFYLCASSIPGTAQGYTFGSGTRLTVV.

There are a few counts of this clone. The genes are TRBV5-6 and TRBJ1-5; D is unclear. The V gene lost 5 bases and the J gene lost 0 bases, with 6 bases spanning the gap. The CDR3 is 13 residues long. Germline CDR1 is SGHDT and CDR2 is YYEEEE. The CDR3 DNA reads as TGTGCCAGCAGTTCAGGTAGCAATCAGCCCCAGCATTTT. It is translated as CASSSGSNQPQHF. Supplemented by reference TRBV5-6 and TRBJ1-5, the full variable domain reads DAGVTQSPTHLIKTRGQQVTLRCSPKSGHDTVSWYQQALGQGPQFIFQYYEEEERQRGNFPDRFSGHQFPNYSSELNVNALLLGDSALYLCASSSGSNQPQHFGDGTRLSIL.

J is TRBJ1-2 and V is TRBV2, with D maybe TRBD1 (6 bases). CDR3 length: 16 residues. CDR1 is SNHLY and CDR2 is FYNNEI in the germline V gene. V lost 2 bases and J lost 8, with 21 bases in between. CDR3 nucleotides: TGTGCCAGCAGTGAAAGCAGGGGCCTCAGCCCCCGCGGCTACACCTTC. It is translated as CASSESRGLSPRGYTF.

The chain has TRBV24-1 and TRBJ2-5; a weak D match, TRBD1 (6 bases). The CDR3 is 14 amino acids. V shed 3 bases and J shed 0 bases, with 7 bases lying between them. Germline V gene lookup returns CDR1 KGHDR and CDR2 SFDVKD. CDR3 in amino acids: CATSDTGYQETQYF. The CDR3 DNA sequence: TGTGCCACCAGTGATACAGGGTACCAAGAGACCCAGTACTTC.

The chain is built from TRBV4-1 and TRBJ2-7; TRBD2 matches at 8 bases. The germline CDR1 and CDR2 sequences are MGHRA and YSYEKL. J gave up 7 bases and V 1 base, and 12 bases lay outside the gene matches. CDR3 length: 16 amino acids. The DNA of the CDR3 is TGCGCCAGCAGCCAAGCGAGTCAGGGCGGGACTAGGGAGCAGTACTTC. It yields the protein CASSQASQGGTREQYF.

The CDR3 DNA reads as TGTGCCAGTAGTATAGGACGATCCCGGCTACAGGGTAGCAATCAGCCCCAGCATTTT. This codes for CASSIGRSRLQGSNQPQHF. The genes are TRBV19 and TRBJ1-5; tentatively, D is TRBD1 (6 bases). The CDR3 is 19 residues long. Trimming removed 1 base at V and 0 bases at J, with 19 bases between. CDR1 LNHDA and CDR2 SQIVND come from the germline V gene (reference sequence). Full variable domain (outside the CDR3, taken from reference TRBV19 and TRBJ1-5): DGGITQSPKYLFRKEGQNVTLSCEQNLNHDAMYWYRQDPGQGLRLIYYSQIVNDFQKGDIAEGYSVSREKKESFPLTVTSAQKNPTAFYLCASSIGRSRLQGSNQPQHFGDGTRLSIL.

The CDR3 DNA reads as TGTGCCAGCAGAGCGACAGGTCGGGGCCAAGAGACCCAGTACTTC. Protein product: CASRATGRGQETQYF. The J gene is TRBJ2-5, the V gene TRBV6-5; a possible D gene is TRBD1 (6 bases). V lost 6 bases and J lost 1, with 15 bases in between. The CDR3 loop spans 15 amino acids. CDR1 is MNHEY and CDR2 is SVGAGI in the germline V gene.

This CDR3 is CASSSAGTGTTYEQYF. CDR3 nucleotides: TGTGCCAGCAGCTCCGCCGGGACAGGTACGACCTACGAGCAGTACTTC. The chain uses TRBV13 and TRBJ2-7; TRBD1 agrees at 8 bases. J gave up 2 bases and V 4 bases, and 10 bases lay outside the gene matches. The CDR3 length is 16 residues. Germline CDR1 and CDR2: PRHDT and FYEKMQ (reference sequence).